This T cell receptor beta chain comes out of a study of T cells expressing NK-cell markers. Study summary: There were seven HCMV-seropositive donors and one seronegative donor among the eight sequenced. Findings and caveats of the study: The contribution of dominant NKG2C+ clonotypes to CD8+ T cells in roughly 6 donors was roughly 1.0-7.0%.

Following a re-call of the 5' RACE reads, TCRdb has one entry per CDR3 protein and lacks DNA. Its table records about 110,000 distinct CDR3 sequences. The CDR3 has 13 amino acids. Germline CDR1 and CDR2: LGHDT and YNNKEL (reference sequence). About this clonotype: Its antigen is not known.

The TCR originated in a woman aged 18-69 years in good health. The V gene is TRBV3-1, the J gene TRBJ2-5. Sequenced material: blood T cells: a sorted CD56 or NKG2C T cell subset, CD4+ or CD8+ T cells, or bulk PBMC T cells (not recorded which). CDR3 region: CASSHSLGETQYF.